Below, one TCR beta chain is given with its context. Its antigen remains unidentified. Using immunoSEQ multiplex PCR, the repertoire was profiled, and TCRdb retains in-frame clones only, with some absent. The sample consists of tens of thousands of clones, about nine tenths of them appearing once. Time point here: cycle 4 day 1 (C4D1), after more than five weeks of nivolumab. Brentuximab vedotin exposure varied among the patients, all of whom had relapsed after autologous stem cell transplantation. When best responses were assessed, they were complete response, partial response or progressive disease. The data belong to a study of PD-1 blockade in classical Hodgkin lymphoma. Study conclusions and caveats: After ASCT, patients who started nivolumab under 1 year later were excluded.

The V gene's germline CDR1 is MDHEN and CDR2 SYDVKM. The V gene lost 5 bases and the J gene lost 0 bases, with 17 bases spanning the gap. CDR3 size: 17 residues. The source of this sequence is a human donor with classical Hodgkin lymphoma. The chain carries TRBV28 and TRBJ2-4; weak D call: TRBD1 (6 bases). The sequenced sample was peripheral blood mononuclear cells (PBMCs), obtained before the fourth cycle of nivolumab. CDR3 in amino acids: CASSPTSGDLAKNIQYF. CDR3 DNA: TGTGCCAGCAGTCCCACCTCAGGGGATTTAGCCAAAAACATTCAGTACTTC.